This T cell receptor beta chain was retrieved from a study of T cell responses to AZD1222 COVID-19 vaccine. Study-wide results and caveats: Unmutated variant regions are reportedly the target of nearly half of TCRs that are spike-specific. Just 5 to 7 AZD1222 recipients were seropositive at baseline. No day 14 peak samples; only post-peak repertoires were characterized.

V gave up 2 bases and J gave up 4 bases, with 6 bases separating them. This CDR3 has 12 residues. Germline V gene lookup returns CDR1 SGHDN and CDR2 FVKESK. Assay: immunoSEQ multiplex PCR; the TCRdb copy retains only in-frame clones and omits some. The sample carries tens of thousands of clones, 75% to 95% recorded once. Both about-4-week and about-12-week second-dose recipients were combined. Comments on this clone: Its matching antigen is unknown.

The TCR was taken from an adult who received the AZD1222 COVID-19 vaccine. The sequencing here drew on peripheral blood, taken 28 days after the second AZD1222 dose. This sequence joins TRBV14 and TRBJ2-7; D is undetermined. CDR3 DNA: TGTGCCAGCAGCCAACTTGGGTACGAGCAGTACTTC. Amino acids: CASSQLGYEQYF.